One and the same sample provided the 28 T cell receptor beta chains below, sequenced in a study of T cells in Graves' hyperthyroidism and ophthalmopathy. Researchers amplified the TCR beta CDR3 regions from RNA transcripts. The HTBI primer set was used in a first-round RT-PCR of the TCR CDR3. In TCRdb, the multiplex PCR reads were re-called with MiXCR into one record per CDR3 protein. The sample records approximately 620,000 distinct CDR3 sequences, more than 15% being singletons. The sequenced sample consisted of blood. The receptor source for this set is a woman aged 40 to 49 with Graves' ophthalmopathy.

This clonotype was seen more than once but under ten times. The rearrangement uses TRBV4-1 and TRBJ1-2; no reliable D call. CDR3 length: 16 residues. The germline V gene encodes CDR1 MGHRA and CDR2 YSYEKL. V was clipped by 4 bases and J by 5 bases, with 20 bases between them. The CDR3, as DNA: TGCGCCAGCAGCCCGCCCCGGGCTCCGGATGGGTATGGCTACACCTTC. It translates to CASSPPRAPDGYGYTF.

This clonotype occurred many times. The chain carries TRBV7-9 and TRBJ2-1, with D maybe TRBD1 (8 bases). The length of the CDR3 is 14 residues. The ends were cut back, 5 bases at V and 7 bases at J, with 15 bases in the middle. The germline V gene encodes CDR1 SEHNR and CDR2 FQNEAQ (reference sequence). CDR3 protein: CASSPPQGGNEQFF. The CDR3 DNA is TGTGCCAGCAGCCCCCCACAGGGGGGGAATGAGCAGTTCTTC.

The chain links TRBV6-5 to TRBJ2-1; D is perhaps TRBD2 (6 bases). From germline, CDR1 is MNHEY and CDR2 SVGAGI. The length of the CDR3 is 15 residues. Deletions cut 3 bases from V and 6 bases from J, with 15 bases between. The CDR3 coding sequence is TGTGCCAGCAGTTATGAAGGGACTCCCTTCAATGAGCAGTTCTTC. It specifies CASSYEGTPFNEQFF.

Ten or more counts support this clonotype. DNA for the CDR3: TGTGCCAGCAGCTTCACGGGACTGGGAGAGCAGTACTTC. Translation gives CASSFTGLGEQYF. The chain combines TRBV11-2 with TRBJ2-7; perhaps TRBD2 as D (6 bases). The V end lost 3 bases, the J end lost 7 bases, and 13 bases lay between the germline ends. Germline V gives CDR1 SGHAT, CDR2 FQNNGV. This CDR3 is 13 amino acids long.

This clonotype has a count of ten or more. At one end, the junction sequence differs from germline, possibly due to a read error. This chain joins TRBV5-1 and TRBJ2-5; D possibly corresponds to TRBD2 (6 bases). The CDR3 covers 15 residues. Germline CDR1 and CDR2: SGHRS and YFSETQ. This chain's CDR3 is CASSIGGIEEETKYF. CDR3 nucleotides: TGCGCCAGCAGCATAGGCGGGATCGAGGAAGAGACCAAGTACTTC. Full variable domain (missing parts from reference TRBV5-1 and TRBJ2-5): KAGVTQTPRYLIKTRGQQVTLSCSPISGHRSVSWYQQTPGQGLQFLFEYFSETQRNKGNFPGRFSGRQFSNSRSEMNVSTLELGDSALYLCASSIGGIEEETKYFGPGTRLLVL.

V is TRBV7-4 and J is TRBJ2-3, with a tentative D call TRBD2 (6 bases). This CDR3 region has 15 residues. Germline V gives CDR1 SGHVT, CDR2 SQSDAQ. The ends were cut back, 5 bases at V and 0 bases at J, with 12 bases in the middle. CDR3 loop: CASSGGVPSTDTQYF. As DNA, the CDR3 is TGTGCCAGCAGCGGCGGGGTTCCTAGCACAGATACGCAGTATTTT.

This clonotype turned up a few times. The J gene is TRBJ2-5, the V gene TRBV5-1; D is uncertain. Trimming pared 0 bases from V and 5 bases from J, leaving 11 bases between. This CDR3 spans 14 amino acids. CDR1 is SGHRS and CDR2 is YFSETQ in the germline V gene. CDR3 region: CASSLAGDGETQYF. As DNA, the CDR3 is TGCGCCAGCAGCTTGGCTGGTGATGGGGAGACCCAGTACTTC.

This clonotype was recorded a few times. The chain has TRBV18 and TRBJ2-2; no clear D. The germline gives CDR1 KGHSH, CDR2 LQKENI. CDR3 size: 14 residues. V was clipped by 6 bases and J by 0 bases, with 8 bases between them. The CDR3 sequence is CASSPSANTGELFF. The CDR3 DNA reads TGTGCCAGCTCCCCGTCTGCGAACACCGGGGAGCTGTTTTTT.

This clonotype was found a few times. The rearrangement uses TRBV12-3 or TRBV12-4 and TRBJ2-3; 10 bases map to TRBD2. The J segment lost 0 bases and the V segment lost 4 bases, leaving 16 bases of the junction unmatched. This CDR3 is built from 20 residues. Written as DNA, the CDR3 is TGTGCCAGCAGTTATACCACTGGTCAGCGGGGGGGCCGTAGCACAGATACGCAGTATTTT. Translated: CASSYTTGQRGGRSTDTQYF.

This clonotype was seen a few times. The chain's CDR3 is CASSQGSAYKNTEAFF. The CDR3 DNA follows: TGCGCCAGCAGCCAAGGTTCCGCTTACAAGAACACTGAAGCTTTCTTT. The rearrangement joins TRBV4-1 to TRBJ1-1; D is ambiguous. The V gene's germline CDR1 is MGHRA and CDR2 YSYEKL. This CDR3 spans 16 amino acids. V shed 1 base and J shed 1 base, with 13 bases lying between them.

J is TRBJ1-6 and V is TRBV9; TRBD1 aligns across 7 bases. The CDR3 covers 15 residues. After removal of 3 bases from V and 6 bases from J, the junction contained 6 bases not matched to a gene. Looked up from germline, CDR1 is SGDLS and CDR2 is YYNGEE. The CDR3 loop is CASSGQGGFNSPLHF. The CDR3 DNA reads TGTGCCAGCAGCGGCCAGGGGGGATTTAATTCACCCCTCCACTTT.

The CDR3 reads CASSVEGHQNEQFF. The DNA of the CDR3 is TGTGCCAGCAGCGTAGAGGGACATCAAAATGAGCAGTTCTTC. This chain joins TRBV9 and TRBJ2-1, with D perhaps matching TRBD1 (6 bases). This CDR3 is built from 14 residues. V was pared by 0 bases and J by 7 bases, with 11 bases between. Germline-derived CDR1 and CDR2 are SGDLS and YYNGEE.

This clonotype has ten or more counts. This chain uses TRBV20-1 with TRBJ1-1; D is uncertain. CDR3 length: 13 amino acids. Germline loops: CDR1 DFQATT, CDR2 SNEGSKA (reference sequence). Trimming took off 4 bases at V and 7 bases at J, with 16 bases between the two ends. In nucleotides, the CDR3 is TGCAGTGCTACTTCCTTTGGGGTCGGTGAAGCTTTCTTT. As protein: CSATSFGVGEAFF.

The chain links TRBV7-9 to TRBJ2-1; D may match TRBD1 or TRBD2 (5 bases each). With 5 bases removed from V and 3 bases from J, the gap between germline ends came to 29 bases. Per germline, CDR1 SEHNR and CDR2 FQNEAQ (reference sequence). This CDR3 is built from 20 residues. CDR3 region: CASSPTGPAIDTPIYNEQFF. CDR3 nucleotides: TGTGCCAGCAGCCCCACGGGACCGGCCATAGACACTCCTATCTACAATGAGCAGTTCTTC.

V gene TRBV10-3 combines with J gene TRBJ2-1; the D gene is possibly TRBD2 (6 bases). The CDR3 is 15 residues long. Germline loops: CDR1 ENHRY, CDR2 SYGVKD. Trimming took 6 bases from V and 5 from J, leaving 17 bases between them. The CDR3 here is CAIRRDSSSHNEQFF. The DNA of the CDR3 is TGTGCCATCAGGAGGGACTCCTCGTCCCACAATGAGCAGTTCTTC.

Only a few counts were recorded for this clonotype. This chain uses TRBV10-3 with TRBJ2-7; 8 bases are shared with TRBD1. The germline CDR1 and CDR2 sequences are ENHRY and SYGVKD. CDR3 size: 14 residues. The V gene end was trimmed by 5 bases and the J gene end by 4 bases; junction bases not matched to a gene: 7. The CDR3 reads CAISSQGAVYEQYF. CDR3 DNA: TGTGCCATCAGTTCTCAGGGGGCGGTTTACGAGCAGTACTTC.

This clonotype was counted ten times or more. The rearrangement links TRBV6-1 to TRBJ1-1; 8 nucleotides agree with TRBD1. CDR3 size: 14 residues. V was pared by 5 bases and J by 6 bases, with 8 bases of the junction left unmatched. Germline loops: CDR1 MNHNS, CDR2 SASEGT. The CDR3 bases are TGTGCCAGCAGTCCGACAGGGGCGCTCGCTGAAGCTTTCTTT. It codes for CASSPTGALAEAFF.

In its sample, this clonotype was seen many times. The J gene is TRBJ2-5, the V gene TRBV10-1, with 8 bases fitting TRBD1. The trim removed 4 bases at V and 0 bases at J, leaving 7 bases unmatched. The germline V gene has CDR1 WNHNN and CDR2 SYGVQD (reference sequence). The CDR3 extends over 16 amino acids. CDR3 loop: CASSVEDRVYQETQYF. CDR3 in DNA: TGCGCCAGCAGTGTTGAGGACAGGGTGTACCAAGAGACCCAGTACTTC.

This clonotype was counted many times. DNA of the CDR3: TGTGCCTGGAGATGGGAGAGCGGGGGTTTCGCAGATACGCAGTATTTT. This codes for CAWRWESGGFADTQYF. The chain carries TRBV30 and TRBJ2-3; 8 nucleotides align to TRBD2. The CDR3 contains 16 residues. Germline V CDR1 and CDR2: GTSNPN, SVGIG (reference sequence). V was pared by 3 bases and J by 4 bases, with 12 bases of the junction left unmatched.

This clonotype appeared many times. The chain combines TRBV11-2 with TRBJ2-7; TRBD1 agrees at 8 bases. V was pared by 5 bases and J by 7 bases, with 10 bases of the junction left unmatched. This CDR3 region has 14 residues. From germline, CDR1 is SGHAT and CDR2 FQNNGV. CDR3 region: CASSKDRVQYEQYF. CDR3 coding DNA: TGTGCCAGCAGCAAGGACAGGGTCCAGTATGAGCAGTACTTC.

This clonotype has more than one count but fewer than ten. This chain joins TRBV20-1 and TRBJ2-2, with 15 bases lining up with TRBD2. The CDR3 loop spans 16 amino acids. J gave up 2 bases and V 3 bases, and 1 base lay outside the gene matches. Germline V gives CDR1 DFQATT, CDR2 SNEGSKA (reference sequence). Here the CDR3 reads CSARGLAGGNTGELFF. Written as DNA, the CDR3 is TGCAGTGCTAGGGGACTAGCGGGGGGTAACACCGGGGAGCTGTTTTTT.

V and J are TRBV20-1 and TRBJ1-2; D gene uncertain. This CDR3 has 13 residues. Trimming took 6 bases from V and 3 from J, leaving 14 bases between them. Germline loops: CDR1 DFQATT, CDR2 SNEGSKA (reference sequence). Here the CDR3 reads CSAPGEGDYGYTF. CDR3 coding DNA: TGCAGTGCCCCCGGGGAGGGAGACTATGGCTACACCTTC.

This clonotype was seen repeatedly, ten times or more. The genes are TRBV28 and TRBJ2-7; no clear D. The germline gives CDR1 MDHEN, CDR2 SYDVKM. With 2 bases removed from V and 3 bases from J, the gap between germline ends came to 14 bases. This CDR3 is 15 amino acids long. CDR3 protein: CASSLATGDLYEQYF. The CDR3 nucleotides read TGTGCCAGCAGTTTAGCAACGGGTGACCTCTACGAGCAGTACTTC.

This clonotype was seen a handful of times. As DNA, the CDR3 is TGTGCCAGCAGGCGAAGGACAGGCTATGGCTACACCTTC. Translating it yields CASRRRTGYGYTF. The rearrangement links TRBV12-3 or TRBV12-4 to TRBJ1-2, with 7 bases identical to TRBD1. V lost 6 bases, J lost 4 bases, and 5 bases stayed unmatched. The CDR3 length is 13 residues.

This clonotype has ten or more counts. The chain carries TRBV12-3 or TRBV12-4 and TRBJ2-5; TRBD1 is a possible D gene (5 bases). The V and J ends lost 1 base and 7 bases respectively, with 13 bases between them. CDR3 length: 14 residues. The CDR3 is CASSLDRRPGTQYF. The CDR3 bases are TGTGCCAGCAGTTTAGACAGGCGTCCGGGGACCCAGTACTTC.

J is TRBJ2-1 and V is TRBV16; D is uncertain. CDR1 KGHSY and CDR2 FQNENV come from the germline V gene. The CDR3 is 10 residues long. The V end was cut by 3 bases, the J end by 9 bases, with 3 bases between. The CDR3 DNA follows: TGTGCCAGCAGCCACCTTGAGCAGTTCTTC. Amino acids: CASSHLEQFF.

This clonotype was counted at least ten times. V and J are TRBV29-1 and TRBJ2-7, with a tentative D call TRBD1 (5 bases). Germline V gene lookup returns CDR1 SQVTM and CDR2 ANQGSEA. The length of the CDR3 is 13 residues. Trimming shortened V by 1 base and J by 6 bases, and 13 bases separated the two germline ends. This CDR3 reads CSVEALNRGEQYF. In DNA, the CDR3 is TGCAGCGTTGAAGCTTTGAATAGGGGCGAGCAGTACTTC.

Ten or more counts support this clonotype. The chain uses TRBV2 and TRBJ2-3; 11 bases fit TRBD2. The germline V gene encodes CDR1 SNHLY and CDR2 FYNNEI. After removal of 7 bases from V and 6 bases from J, the junction contained 9 bases not matched to a gene. This CDR3 contains 15 residues. CDR3: CASMQTSGKGDTQYF. The CDR3 region has the DNA TGTGCCAGCATGCAGACTAGCGGGAAGGGGGATACGCAGTATTTT.